This is a list of T cell receptor beta chains from one sample in a study of blood T cells in healthy people across ages. A single record per CDR3 protein comes from TCRdb applying MiXCR to the 5' RACE reads. The sample contains over 700,000 distinct CDR3 sequences, around 25% of which appear only once. Separately, the same data were catalogued under a study of T cells of mothers and their children.

The sequenced material came from blood. Receptor source: a boy between 10 and 17 years old in good health. The CDR3 runs from the conserved cysteine through the conserved F or W. A D gene is named only where the DNA matches it firmly. Only some rows state a clone size, as once, few, many or a class for expanded clones.

D gene	clone size	V gene	J gene	CDR3 length	CDR3 DNA	CDR3 protein
TRBD1	once	TRBV28	TRBJ2-1	15	TGTGCCAGCAGTTCACCGGGACAGATGTACAATGAGCAGTTCTTC	CASSSPGQMYNEQFF
NA	NA	TRBV28	TRBJ1-4	15	TGTGCCAGCAGTTTCTGGGAAGGGGACTCTGAAAAACTGTTTTTT	CASSFWEGDSEKLFF
TRBD2	NA	TRBV9	TRBJ2-3	16	TGTGCCAGCAGCGTAGGAGGCGGGGGGGCGGGAGATACGCAGTATTTT	CASSVGGGGAGDTQYF
NA	few	TRBV29-1	TRBJ2-1	14	TGCAGCGGCCAGGCGGGATCTTCCGTCAATGAGCAGTTCTTC	CSGQAGSSVNEQFF
NA	NA	TRBV10-3	TRBJ2-7	14	TGTGCCATCAGCCCCCGGGACGCAGCCTACGAGCAGTACTTC	CAISPRDAAYEQYF
NA	NA	TRBV6-2/TRBV6-3	TRBJ2-1	16	TGTGCCAGCAGTTACTCACAGGGACCTACCGACAATGAGCAGTTCTTC	CASSYSQGPTDNEQFF
NA	NA	TRBV7-9	TRBJ2-3	15	TGTGCCAGCAGCTCGAAGACTAGTCTGTCAGATACGCAGTATTTT	CASSSKTSLSDTQYF
TRBD2	NA	TRBV7-3	TRBJ2-3	15	TGTGCCAGCAGCGCTGGACTAGCCCACACAGATACGCAGTATTTT	CASSAGLAHTDTQYF
TRBD2	few	TRBV12-3/TRBV12-4	TRBJ2-5	15	TGTGCCAGCAGTTTAACTAGCGGGAGTGAAGAGACCCAGTACTTC	CASSLTSGSEETQYF
NA	NA	TRBV4-3	TRBJ1-1	16	TGCGCCAGCAGCCAAGATACAGGGATGATGAACACTGAAGCTTTCTTT	CASSQDTGMMNTEAFF
NA	NA	TRBV4-3	TRBJ1-4	14	TGCGCCAGCAGCCAAGTCTACCCGGTTGAAAAACTGTTTTTT	CASSQVYPVEKLFF
NA	NA	TRBV12-3/TRBV12-4	TRBJ2-3	15	TGTGCCAGCAGTTTGGTCTCCGTGGGCGCAGATACGCAGTATTTT	CASSLVSVGADTQYF
TRBD1	few	TRBV29-1	TRBJ2-4	15	TGCAGCGTCCAGGACAGGGGTGATTCCAAAAACATTCAGTACTTC	CSVQDRGDSKNIQYF
TRBD2	few	TRBV5-1	TRBJ2-1	16	TGCGCCAGCAGCCTGACGGGACTAGCGGCATACAATGAGCAGTTCTTC	CASSLTGLAAYNEQFF
TRBD1	few	TRBV4-3	TRBJ2-7	15	TGCGCCAGCAGCCAAGAATGGCAGGGGGAATACGAGCAGTACTTC	CASSQEWQGEYEQYF
NA	NA	TRBV5-8	TRBJ1-1	14	TGTGCCAGCCAACCCACCTCATACAGGACTGAAGCTTTCTTT	CASQPTSYRTEAFF
NA	few	TRBV2	TRBJ2-3	18	TGTGCCAGCAGTGAAGCGCCGGGGGACAAATATAGCACAGATACGCAGTATTTT	CASSEAPGDKYSTDTQYF
NA	NA	TRBV15	TRBJ2-4	17	TGTGCCACCAGCAGAGATGCTAGCAGTCTAGCCAAAAACATTCAGTACTTC	CATSRDASSLAKNIQYF
TRBD1	NA	TRBV2	TRBJ1-1	21	TGTGCCAGCAGTGATACAGGGGAGCCCCTAAAATCCCGAATCATGAACACTGAAGCTTTCTTT	CASSDTGEPLKSRIMNTEAFF
NA	NA	TRBV3-1	TRBJ2-1	13	TGTGCCAGCGGAAGGAACGGGGCGGATGAGCAGTTCTTC	CASGRNGADEQFF
NA	few	TRBV12-3/TRBV12-4	TRBJ1-2	13	TGTGCCAGCAGTATTCAGGGGCCCTATGGCTACACCTTC	CASSIQGPYGYTF
NA	once	TRBV12-3/TRBV12-4	TRBJ1-1	13	TGTGCCGGCGAGGACAGCATGAACACTGAAGCTTTCTTT	CAGEDSMNTEAFF
TRBD1	NA	TRBV4-1	TRBJ2-7	15	TGCGCCAGCAGCCACGGGACAGGGGGTGTCTACGAGCAGTACTTC	CASSHGTGGVYEQYF
TRBD2	few	TRBV6-5	TRBJ2-4	17	TGTGCCAGCAGTTACACCGGACTAGCGGAGCCCAAAAACATTCAGTACTTC	CASSYTGLAEPKNIQYF
NA	NA	TRBV12-3/TRBV12-4	TRBJ1-4	14	TGTGCCAGCAGCCCACAGGGAGGTTATGAAAAACTGTTTTTT	CASSPQGGYEKLFF
TRBD1	NA	TRBV7-3	TRBJ2-1	15	TGTGCCAGCAGCCGTAGCCCGGACAGGGGGAATGAGCAGTTCTTC	CASSRSPDRGNEQFF
NA	few	TRBV29-1	TRBJ2-1	12	TGCAGCGTTGGAACCAGGGATGATGAGCAGTTCTTC	CSVGTRDDEQFF
TRBD2	NA	TRBV5-1	TRBJ2-1	16	TGCGCCAGCAGCTTGGAAGGGACTAGCGGGTACAATGAGCAGTTCTTC	CASSLEGTSGYNEQFF
NA	few	TRBV4-3	TRBJ2-5	16	TGCGCCAGCAGCCAAGAGGCGGCTAGCGTCGGGGAGACCCAGTACTTC	CASSQEAASVGETQYF
NA	few	TRBV5-1	TRBJ1-2	14	TGCGCCAGCAGCCCCACGTCAGACAACTATGGCTACACCTTC	CASSPTSDNYGYTF
NA	NA	TRBV4-2	TRBJ2-1	15	TGTGCCAGCAGCCAAGCTCTAGGAACCTACAATGAGCAGTTCTTC	CASSQALGTYNEQFF
TRBD2	few	TRBV6-6	TRBJ2-1	16	TGTGCCAGCAGCCCTCTGGCTAGCGGTTCCTACAATGAGCAGTTCTTC	CASSPLASGSYNEQFF
NA	once	TRBV21-1	TRBJ2-5	14	TGTGCCAGCAGAGAAAGGGTGCAGCAAGAGACCCAGTACTTC	CASRERVQQETQYF
TRBD2	NA	TRBV6-5	TRBJ2-5	12	TGTGCCAGCAAACAAGCGGGGGAGACCCAGTACTTC	CASKQAGETQYF